A single sample is the source of the 28 T cell receptor beta chains below, sequenced in a study of T cells in Graves' hyperthyroidism and ophthalmopathy. RNA transcripts yielded amplified TCR beta CDR3 regions. First-round RT-PCR with HTBI primers amplified the TCR CDR3 region. TCRdb passed the multiplex PCR reads through MiXCR, listing each CDR3 protein once. The sample has about 400,000 distinct CDR3 sequences; approximately 14% are singletons. Sequenced: blood. These receptors were collected from a woman in her late teens or twenties with Graves' hyperthyroidism.

This clonotype appeared many times. The chain employs TRBV7-9 and TRBJ1-5; a possible D gene is TRBD1 (5 bases). Trimming removed 5 bases from V and 3 bases from J, with 17 bases in between. Looked up from germline, CDR1 is SEHNR and CDR2 is FQNEAQ (reference sequence). The CDR3 has 16 amino acids. The CDR3 reads CASSPAVGGDNQPQHF. CDR3 bases: TGTGCCAGCAGCCCAGCTGTCGGGGGGGACAATCAGCCCCAGCATTTT. The entire variable domain, with the rest obtained from reference TRBV7-9 and TRBJ1-5, is as follows: DTGVSQNPRHKITKRGQNVTFRCDPISEHNRLYWYRQTLGQGPEFLTYFQNEAQLEKSRLLSDRFSAERPKGSFSTLEIQRTEQGDSAMYLCASSPAVGGDNQPQHFGDGTRLSIL.

The DNA for the CDR3 is TGCAGTGCTCAGGACACGGCCTCCTACAATGAGCAGTTCTTC. Translating it yields CSAQDTASYNEQFF. The chain employs TRBV20-1 and TRBJ2-1, with D possibly TRBD1 on 5 matching bases. This CDR3 is built from 14 residues. V lost 5 bases to trimming and J lost 0 bases, with 11 bases between them. Germline V gives CDR1 DFQATT, CDR2 SNEGSKA (reference sequence).

This clonotype has ten or more counts. The chain joins TRBV20-1 to TRBJ1-2; D gene uncertain. Germline loops: CDR1 DFQATT, CDR2 SNEGSKA (reference sequence). CDR3 length equals 17 residues. V was clipped by 5 bases and J by 3 bases, with 25 bases between them. CDR3 DNA: TGCAGTGCTTCCTCCATGTACGCGTTATCCGGCGACTATGGCTACACCTTC. The encoded protein is CSASSMYALSGDYGYTF.

The chain is built from TRBV6-2 or TRBV6-3 and TRBJ2-1, with 12 nucleotides matching TRBD2. Trimming removed 8 bases from V and 6 bases from J; junction bases left unmatched: 11. The CDR3 is 16 residues long. Germline CDR1 MNHEY, CDR2 SVGEGT. CDR3 DNA sequence: TGTGCCAGCTGCTTAAGACTAGCGGGAGTCATCAATGAGCAGTTCTTC. Amino acid sequence: CASCLRLAGVINEQFF.

There are many counts of this clonotype. This chain links TRBV4-1 with TRBJ2-3, with D perhaps being TRBD1 or TRBD2 (5 bases each). This CDR3 spans 15 amino acids. Germline loops: CDR1 MGHRA, CDR2 YSYEKL. Trimming stripped 5 bases from V and 0 bases from J, with 12 bases between. CDR3 nucleotide sequence: TGCGCCAGCAGCGGGGACGGTTCTAGCACAGATACGCAGTATTTT. This sequence encodes CASSGDGSSTDTQYF.

To note about this clonotype: The junction departs from germline at one end; a sequencing error may be responsible. The chain combines TRBV6-1 with TRBJ2-2; unclear D gene. From germline, CDR1 is MNHNS and CDR2 SASEGT. The length of the CDR3 is 12 residues. The CDR3 loop reads CTSAHNTGELFF. CDR3 in DNA: TGTACCAGCGCCCATAACACCGGGGAGCTGTTTTTT.

Ten or more counts support this clonotype. The V call is TRBV6-1, the J call TRBJ1-5; D is uncertain. V was trimmed by 6 bases and J by 5 bases, leaving 17 bases between them. Germline CDR1 reads MNHNS; CDR2 reads SASEGT. The CDR3 contains 15 residues. Here the CDR3 DNA reads TGTGCCAGCAGCTTTCGAGGAATCACGGATCAGCCCCAGCATTTT. Encoded protein: CASSFRGITDQPQHF.

This clonotype was recorded at least ten times. This rearrangement joins TRBV27 to TRBJ2-5; a possible D gene is TRBD1 (5 bases). The CDR3 is 13 amino acids. Germline V gene data show CDR1 as MNHEY and CDR2 as SMNVEV (reference sequence). Trimming took off 3 bases at V and 5 bases at J, with 10 bases between the two ends. The CDR3 spells CASSFGRVETQYF. The CDR3 DNA is TGTGCCAGCAGTTTTGGCAGGGTTGAGACCCAGTACTTC.

This clonotype appeared many times. The V and J genes are TRBV20-1 and TRBJ2-1; 8 bases match TRBD1. The CDR3 length is 16 residues. From germline, CDR1 is DFQATT and CDR2 SNEGSKA (reference sequence). V was pared by 0 bases and J by 6 bases, with 10 bases of the junction left unmatched. The CDR3 sequence: CSARDHSTGEVNEQFF. For the CDR3, the DNA is TGCAGTGCTAGAGATCACTCGACAGGGGAGGTCAATGAGCAGTTCTTC.

This clonotype came up many times. The chain recombines TRBV19 with TRBJ2-2, with no clear D. The CDR3 is 14 amino acids. From germline, CDR1 is LNHDA and CDR2 SQIVND (reference sequence). With 5 bases removed from V and 7 bases from J, the gap between germline ends came to 14 bases. CDR3 protein: CASSLSGSNGELFF. CDR3 in DNA: TGTGCCAGTAGTCTCTCCGGTAGTAACGGGGAGCTGTTTTTT.

This clonotype has ten or more counts. The V call is TRBV13, the J call TRBJ2-3; tentatively, D is TRBD1 (5 bases). The CDR3 totals 12 residues. CDR1 is PRHDT and CDR2 is FYEKMQ in the germline V gene (reference sequence). V lost 8 bases and J 6 bases, leaving 12 bases between the germline ends. The CDR3 DNA is TGTGCCAGCGAGGTCTGGGGCGATACGCAGTATTTT. Translating it yields CASEVWGDTQYF.

This clonotype occurred many times. This sequence joins TRBV2 and TRBJ2-3, with 9 bases that match TRBD2. The CDR3 spans 11 residues. CDR1 and CDR2 (germline): SNHLY, FYNNEI. The trim removed 8 bases at V and 9 bases at J, leaving 3 bases unmatched. The CDR3, as DNA: TGTGCCAGCGCGGGAGGGCAGACGCAGTATTTT. Its translation is CASAGGQTQYF.

This clonotype appeared many times. The chain recombines TRBV12-3 or TRBV12-4 with TRBJ2-1; a possible D gene is TRBD1 (5 bases). Trimming took off 4 bases at V and 3 bases at J, with 13 bases between the two ends. The CDR3 is 15 amino acids. The CDR3 region has the DNA TGTGCCAGCAGTTCGACAGAGCGCCTCTACAATGAGCAGTTCTTC. Its translation is CASSSTERLYNEQFF.

This clonotype was picked up many times. V and J are TRBV27 and TRBJ1-4; TRBD1 matches 7 bases. Germline CDR1 is MNHEY and CDR2 is SMNVEV (reference sequence). CDR3 length: 13 residues. The junction had 6 bases not matched to a gene; V was cut back by 10 bases and J by 4 bases. The CDR3 reads CATGQRFNEKLFF. CDR3 DNA: TGTGCCACGGGACAGCGTTTTAATGAAAAACTGTTTTTT.

This clonotype was found many times. The CDR3 region has the DNA TGTGCCAGCAGTTTAGATAAGGGGCCCCAGCATTTT. It codes for CASSLDKGPQHF. The chain carries TRBV12-3 or TRBV12-4 and TRBJ1-5; D is unclear. V gave up 1 base and J gave up 9 bases, with 7 bases separating them. This CDR3 is 12 amino acids long.

J is TRBJ1-1 and V is TRBV27; D is unclear. V was clipped by 1 base and J by 3 bases, with 6 bases between them. Germline-derived CDR1 and CDR2 are MNHEY and SMNVEV (reference sequence). CDR3 length: 13 amino acids. CDR3 bases: TGTGCCAGCAGTTTATTTTTGGACACTGAAGCTTTCTTT. Its protein product is CASSLFLDTEAFF.

This clonotype was seen ten or more times. The chain combines TRBV20-1 with TRBJ2-1; TRBD1 or TRBD2 may be the D gene (5 bases each). Trimming shortened V by 0 bases and J by 7 bases, and 16 bases separated the two germline ends. Per the germline V gene, CDR1 is DFQATT and CDR2 is SNEGSKA (reference sequence). This CDR3 is built from 15 residues. DNA for the CDR3: TGCAGTGCTAGAGAGGGGGAGTCTGCCGGGAATGAGCAGTTCTTC. It codes for CSAREGESAGNEQFF.

This chain uses TRBV5-1 with TRBJ1-2; perhaps TRBD1 as D (5 bases). Germline V lookup: CDR1 SGHRS, CDR2 YFSETQ. The germline V and J ends were trimmed by 4 bases and 2 bases, with 12 bases remaining between them. The CDR3 loop spans 14 amino acids. CDR3 sequence reads: CASSPGRTNYGYTF. Written as DNA, the CDR3 is TGCGCCAGCAGCCCGGGACGGACGAACTATGGCTACACCTTC. The variable domain in full, completed from reference TRBV5-1 and TRBJ1-2, reads KAGVTQTPRYLIKTRGQQVTLSCSPISGHRSVSWYQQTPGQGLQFLFEYFSETQRNKGNFPGRFSGRQFSNSRSEMNVSTLELGDSALYLCASSPGRTNYGYTFGSGTRLTVV.

This clonotype was observed at least ten times. The chain links TRBV6-1 to TRBJ1-5; D call uncertain. Germline lookup yields CDR1 MNHNS and CDR2 SASEGT. Trimming took 6 bases from V and 2 from J, leaving 14 bases between them. The CDR3 extends over 15 amino acids. DNA for the CDR3: TGTGCCAGCAGCGCTGTGGGTGGTGGCAATCAGCCCCAGCATTTT. As protein: CASSAVGGGNQPQHF.

This clonotype was seen only a few times. One base away lies a much larger clone, so this may be a sequencing read error. This chain links TRBV12-3 or TRBV12-4 with TRBJ2-3; 8 bases line up with TRBD2. This CDR3 region has 16 residues. The V and J ends lost 3 bases and 3 bases, in that order; junction bases with no gene match: 8. Here the CDR3 reads CASSFGAGDGTDTQYF. CDR3 coding DNA: TGTGCCAGCAGTTTCGGAGCGGGGGACGGGACAGATACGCAGTATTTT.

This clonotype was seen only a few times. A much larger clone lies a single base off, so this may be a read error. The V call is TRBV11-2, the J call TRBJ2-5; 8 positions agree with TRBD1. Trimming removed 1 base from V and 7 bases from J; junction bases left unmatched: 5. This CDR3 is 14 amino acids long. Germline CDR1 and CDR2: SGHAT and FQNNGV. CDR3 region: CASSLGRGQGTQYF. The CDR3 nucleotides read TGTGCCAGCAGCTTAGGCAGGGGGCAGGGGACCCAGTACTTC.

This clonotype has a handful of counts. The chain employs TRBV9 and TRBJ2-1, with 11 bases fitting TRBD1. Germline V gene data show CDR1 as SGDLS and CDR2 as YYNGEE. The trim removed 0 bases at V and 9 bases at J, leaving 8 bases unmatched. The CDR3 is made up of 16 amino acids. The CDR3 is CASSVGSGTGGGEQFF. The CDR3 nucleotides are TGTGCCAGCAGCGTAGGATCCGGGACAGGGGGTGGTGAGCAGTTCTTC.

This clonotype was counted ten times or more. The chain couples TRBV30 to TRBJ1-1; 8 bases fit TRBD1. The CDR3 is made up of 13 amino acids. J was trimmed by 7 bases and V by 0 bases; bases with no gene match: 4. Per germline, CDR1 GTSNPN and CDR2 SVGIG (reference sequence). The CDR3 here is CAWSVRQGFEAFF. The CDR3 DNA sequence: TGTGCCTGGAGTGTACGACAGGGGTTTGAAGCTTTCTTT.

The gene calls are TRBV5-5 and TRBJ1-5; 7 nucleotides align to TRBD1. Germline V gene lookup returns CDR1 SGHKS and CDR2 YYEKEE (reference sequence). This CDR3 has 14 amino acids. The J segment lost 7 bases and the V segment lost 3 bases, leaving 7 bases of the junction unmatched. The DNA of the CDR3 is TGTGCCAGCAGCTCGAATGTAGGGGGCCAGCCCCAGCATTTT. Translating it yields CASSSNVGGQPQHF.

There are many counts of this clonotype. V is TRBV12-3 or TRBV12-4 and J is TRBJ1-2; D is uncertain. The CDR3 spans 12 residues. Trimming shortened V by 4 bases and J by 8 bases, and 11 bases separated the two germline ends. The CDR3 is CASSSGAWGYTF. Written as DNA, the CDR3 is TGTGCCAGCAGTTCCGGAGCGTGGGGCTACACCTTC.

This clonotype was seen at least ten times. CDR3 DNA: TGTGCCAGCAGCCAAGAGGGGACCCAAGAGACCCAGTACTTC. Translated, it gives CASSQEGTQETQYF. The chain recombines TRBV3-1 with TRBJ2-5; D is possibly TRBD1 or TRBD2 (5 bases each). The CDR3 has 14 amino acids. V lost 0 bases and J 1 base, leaving 6 bases between the germline ends. Germline CDR1 is LGHDT and CDR2 is YNNKEL (reference sequence).

This clonotype was counted at least ten times. V gene TRBV12-3 or TRBV12-4 combines with J gene TRBJ2-1; 12 nucleotides line up with TRBD2. Trimming cost V 7 bases and J 4 bases; bases outside gene matches: 5. CDR3 length equals 15 residues. CDR3 coding DNA: TGTGCCAGCATCCCGCTAGCGGGAGGGTACAATGAGCAGTTCTTC. As protein: CASIPLAGGYNEQFF.

This clonotype was counted at least ten times. V gene TRBV3-1 combines with J gene TRBJ1-2; the D is unclear. The CDR3 extends over 11 amino acids. Between the trimmed V and J ends, which lost 9 bases and 8 bases, there was a span of 13 bases. The germline gives CDR1 LGHDT, CDR2 YNNKEL (reference sequence). The CDR3 DNA reads TGTGCCAGTCCGACCCGGCAAGGCTACACCTTC. It encodes CASPTRQGYTF.